The 2 T cell receptor beta chains given below trace back to one sample, sequenced in a study of OX40 agonist ivuxolimab in advanced cancers. The method was immunoSEQ multiplex PCR; TCRdb's version includes in-frame clones alone and lacks a portion of them. The sample contains around 61,000 clones, more than 80% of which appear only once. The starting material was CD4+ or CD8+ T cells sorted from blood, obtained in a trial of the OX40 agonist ivuxolimab. All receptors derive from an adult with an advanced solid tumor such as melanoma, head and neck, liver or kidney cancer.

This chain joins TRBV18 and TRBJ2-5; the D gene is possibly TRBD1 (6 bases). The CDR3 loop spans 15 amino acids. The germline gives CDR1 KGHSH, CDR2 LQKENI. V lost 3 bases and J lost 2, with 13 bases in between. In DNA form, the CDR3 reads TGTGCCAGCTCACCGTTAAGGGGACAACAAGAGACCCAGTACTTC. Its translation: CASSPLRGQQETQYF.

This clone was seen repeatedly, ten times or more. The gene calls are TRBV2 and TRBJ1-1; TRBD1 is a possible D gene (6 bases). In germline, CDR1 is SNHLY, CDR2 FYNNEI. The length of the CDR3 is 14 residues. V was pared by 1 base and J by 6 bases, with 12 bases between. In DNA, the CDR3 is TGTGCCAGCAGTGAAGGAACAGGGAAACCTGAAGCTTTCTTT. Protein: CASSEGTGKPEAFF.